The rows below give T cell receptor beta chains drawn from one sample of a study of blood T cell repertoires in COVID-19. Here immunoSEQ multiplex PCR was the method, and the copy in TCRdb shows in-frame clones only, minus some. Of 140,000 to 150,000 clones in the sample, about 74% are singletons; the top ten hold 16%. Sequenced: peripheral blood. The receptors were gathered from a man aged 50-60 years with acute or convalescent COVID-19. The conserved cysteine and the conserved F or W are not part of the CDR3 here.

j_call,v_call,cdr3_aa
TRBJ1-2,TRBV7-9,ASSLGPGGDYGYT
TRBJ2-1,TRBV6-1,ASSATSGGGSYNEQF
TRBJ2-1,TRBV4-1,ASSQVIGGESSYNEQF
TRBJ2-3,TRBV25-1,ASAGGGLTPEADTQY
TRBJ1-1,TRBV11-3,ASSRTPSGEAF
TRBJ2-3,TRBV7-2,ASSFLGGSTDTQY
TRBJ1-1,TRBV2,ASSDREPGDTEAF
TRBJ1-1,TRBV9,ASRPGQMNTEAF
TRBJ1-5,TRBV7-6,ASSPFETGSLQPQH
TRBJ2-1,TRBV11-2,ASSQEGGAWNEQF
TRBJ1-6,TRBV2,ASSEYLSSPLH
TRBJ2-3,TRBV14,ASSEAHTDTQY
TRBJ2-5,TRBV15,ATSRDLWAEETQY
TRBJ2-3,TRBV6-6,ASSLRTSALITDTQY
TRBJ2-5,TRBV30,AWSHRLAASQETQY
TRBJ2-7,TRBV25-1,ASSGDRGQIEQY
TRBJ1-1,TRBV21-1,ASSKDDQQGVTNTEAF
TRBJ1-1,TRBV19,ASTRTGSGTEAF
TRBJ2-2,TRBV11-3,ASSLVGWGPDTGELF
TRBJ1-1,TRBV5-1,ASGKSGMNTEAF
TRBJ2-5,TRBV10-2,ASSALGGAGETQY
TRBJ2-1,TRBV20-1,SASAKTSPYEQF